A selection of T cell receptor beta chains follows, all from one sample in a study of OX40 agonist ivuxolimab in advanced cancers. Clones were sequenced by immunoSEQ multiplex PCR, and TCRdb holds only the in-frame ones, with some missing. The data show about 20,000 clones, around four fifths seen once. The sample here was CD4+ or CD8+ T cells sorted from blood, taken in a trial of the OX40 agonist ivuxolimab. These receptors came from an adult with an advanced solid tumor such as melanoma, head and neck, liver or kidney cancer. Both conserved end residues are trimmed from each CDR3. Fields, in order: CDR3 protein, V gene, J gene.

CDR3: ASRTTLPADTQY
V: TRBV6-5
J: TRBJ2-3

CDR3: ATSKGTDNQPQH
V: TRBV15
J: TRBJ1-5

CDR3: ASSFPGLAGGDREQF
V: TRBV27
J: TRBJ2-1

CDR3: ASSLDGGSSYEQY
V: TRBV5-4
J: TRBJ2-7

CDR3: ASSLGPNNEQF
V: TRBV28
J: TRBJ2-1

CDR3: ASSYQRGTDTQY
V: TRBV6-5
J: TRBJ2-3

CDR3: ASSINLGHENYGYT
V: TRBV19
J: TRBJ1-2

CDR3: ATSRDRNTGELF
V: TRBV15
J: TRBJ2-2

CDR3: ASSEDVGGRSGELF
V: TRBV6-1
J: TRBJ2-2

CDR3: AWSEDRAH
V: TRBV30
J: TRBJ1-3

CDR3: ASSFGGLNTNEQF
V: TRBV28
J: TRBJ2-1

CDR3: ASSLSGNSNQPQH
V: TRBV7-9
J: TRBJ1-5

CDR3: ASSSRGEQF
V: TRBV7-9
J: TRBJ2-1

CDR3: ASRSLRDRGTYEQY
V: TRBV28
J: TRBJ2-7

CDR3: ASSPKGSVIWQGDTEAF
V: TRBV9
J: TRBJ1-1

CDR3: ASSLGPTLADKETQY
V: TRBV7-9
J: TRBJ2-5

CDR3: AWSVLGYEQY
V: TRBV30
J: TRBJ2-7

CDR3: ASSLSDNHNEQF
V: TRBV28
J: TRBJ2-1

CDR3: ASSTPAGLSYNEQF
V: TRBV19
J: TRBJ2-1

CDR3: ASSGQLQETQY
V: TRBV19
J: TRBJ2-5

CDR3: ASRADRGYNQPQH
V: TRBV5-1
J: TRBJ1-5

CDR3: ATSITSRGEGRGTEAF
V: TRBV15
J: TRBJ1-1

CDR3: ASSLGGGFEKLF
V: TRBV27
J: TRBJ1-4

CDR3: ASTGAIGNTIY
V: TRBV6-6
J: TRBJ1-3

CDR3: ASSMDRLNTEAF
V: TRBV13
J: TRBJ1-1

CDR3: ASSQDRGQPNQPQH
V: TRBV4-1
J: TRBJ1-5

CDR3: SVFHSTGYGYT
V: TRBV29-1
J: TRBJ1-2

CDR3: ASSKITGTGDNYGYT
V: TRBV28
J: TRBJ1-2

CDR3: ASRLGESYEQY
V: TRBV27
J: TRBJ2-7

CDR3: ASSLVNGEQY
V: TRBV11-2
J: TRBJ2-7